These 18 T cell receptor beta chains originate from one sample sequenced in a study of human T cells and chemical hapten exposure. Documented time point: pre-sensitization, week 0. Sample treatment: therapeutic diphenylcyclopropenone sensitization with weekly scalp DPC. It was unfractionated whole blood from which total RNA was extracted. TCRdb fed the RACE reads into MiXCR, producing one record per CDR3 protein. The table includes tens of thousands of distinct CDR3 sequences, 8.5% to 10% detected once. The sequencing used whole blood, collected in connection with sensitization to the hapten diphenylcyclopropenone (DPC). These receptor sequences come from a woman in her twenties or thirties with alopecia areata. Some clones in this sample may be carry-over from other donors' samples.

Only a few counts were recorded for this clonotype. J is TRBJ2-1 and V is TRBV30, with D possibly matching TRBD1 (6 bases). This CDR3 has 15 residues. The V end was cut by 3 bases, the J end by 7 bases, with 19 bases between. In germline, CDR1 is GTSNPN, CDR2 SVGIG (reference sequence). The CDR3 reads CAWRTGTLVGNEQFF. CDR3 bases: TGTGCCTGGAGGACCGGGACACTGGTTGGGAATGAGCAGTTCTTC.

This clonotype has only a few counts. The J gene is TRBJ1-1, the V gene TRBV5-1; possible D gene TRBD1, 6 bases. V shed 4 bases and J shed 2 bases, with 15 bases lying between them. CDR1 is SGHRS and CDR2 is YFSETQ in the germline V gene. The CDR3 length is 15 residues. The CDR3 coding sequence is TGCGCCAGCAGCGCGGATCCGGGACATAACACTGAAGCTTTCTTT. It translates to CASSADPGHNTEAFF. Complete variable domain (other parts from reference TRBV5-1 and TRBJ1-1): KAGVTQTPRYLIKTRGQQVTLSCSPISGHRSVSWYQQTPGQGLQFLFEYFSETQRNKGNFPGRFSGRQFSNSRSEMNVSTLELGDSALYLCASSADPGHNTEAFFGQGTRLTVV.

The chain joins TRBV7-2 to TRBJ2-6; possible D gene TRBD2, 6 bases. Germline values: CDR1 SGHTA, CDR2 FQGNSA. This CDR3 comprises 14 residues. The V end lost 8 bases, the J end lost 2 bases, and 10 bases lay between the germline ends. The CDR3, as DNA: TGTGCCAGCCTTGGGAGGCCTGGGGCCAACGTCCTGACTTTC. It encodes CASLGRPGANVLTF.

This clonotype was seen a few times. V gene TRBV18 combines with J gene TRBJ1-1; 9 positions match TRBD1. The CDR3 runs 14 residues. V trimming: 3 bases; J trimming: 3 bases; junction bases outside the gene matches: 2. Germline values: CDR1 KGHSH, CDR2 LQKENI. DNA of the CDR3: TGTGCCAGCTCACCGGGACAGGGACACACTGAAGCTTTCTTT. Translated: CASSPGQGHTEAFF.

This clonotype has a count of ten or more. The V and J genes are TRBV14 and TRBJ2-2; 9 positions match TRBD1. CDR1 is SGHDN and CDR2 is FVKESK in the germline V gene. The J segment lost 5 bases and the V segment lost 6 bases, leaving 7 bases of the junction unmatched. There are 15 residues in the CDR3. CDR3: CASRQTGGRTGELFF. In nucleotides, the CDR3 is TGTGCCAGCAGACAGACAGGGGGACGTACCGGGGAGCTGTTTTTT.

By sample fraction, this clonotype is medium-sized (0.01 to 0.1%). The rearrangement links TRBV20-1 to TRBJ2-7; 9 nucleotides match TRBD2. Germline CDR1 and CDR2: DFQATT and SNEGSKA (reference sequence). V was pared by 0 bases and J by 2 bases, with 5 bases of the junction left unmatched. This CDR3 region has 15 residues. The CDR3 region is CSARDTSGRTYEQYF. CDR3 nucleotides: TGCAGTGCTAGAGATACTAGCGGGCGAACCTACGAGCAGTACTTC.

This clonotype was seen ten or more times. The genes are TRBV29-1 and TRBJ1-5; 8 bases fit TRBD1. With 4 bases clipped from V and 7 bases from J, the junction kept 6 bases outside the gene matches. The CDR3 covers 13 residues. Per germline, CDR1 SQVTM and CDR2 ANQGSEA. CDR3 nucleotides: TGCAGCGTTGGACAGGGGAGGGGGCAGCCCCAGCATTTT. This encodes CSVGQGRGQPQHF.

Only a few counts were recorded for this clonotype. The rearrangement uses TRBV24-1 and TRBJ2-2, with 11 bases fitting TRBD2. V was clipped by 5 bases and J by 8 bases; unmatched bases: 12. This CDR3 region has 17 residues. Germline lookup yields CDR1 KGHDR and CDR2 SFDVKD. The CDR3 DNA is TGTGCCACCAGTGGGACGACTAGCGGGGAAAGGACGGGGGAGCTGTTTTTT. This sequence encodes CATSGTTSGERTGELFF.

There are a few counts of this clonotype. The chain has TRBV4-1 and TRBJ1-6; the match to TRBD1 covers 8 bases. The V gene end was trimmed by 3 bases and the J gene end by 10 bases; junction bases not matched to a gene: 11. Germline CDR1 and CDR2: MGHRA and YSYEKL. CDR3 length equals 16 residues. Here the CDR3 reads CASSQDSGQGESPLHF. Written as DNA, the CDR3 is TGCGCCAGCAGCCAGGATTCCGGACAGGGAGAGTCACCCCTCCACTTT.

This clonotype came up a few times. The chain recombines TRBV5-1 with TRBJ1-2, with D maybe TRBD1 (6 bases). Germline CDR1 and CDR2: SGHRS and YFSETQ. Trimming removed 0 bases from V and 5 bases from J, with 17 bases in between. This CDR3 is built from 16 residues. The CDR3 reads CASSLAGGEAQYGYTF. CDR3 sequence (DNA): TGCGCCAGCAGCTTGGCGGGGGGCGAGGCCCAGTATGGCTACACCTTC. Complete variable domain (other parts from reference TRBV5-1 and TRBJ1-2): KAGVTQTPRYLIKTRGQQVTLSCSPISGHRSVSWYQQTPGQGLQFLFEYFSETQRNKGNFPGRFSGRQFSNSRSEMNVSTLELGDSALYLCASSLAGGEAQYGYTFGSGTRLTVV.

This clonotype was counted many times. V and J are TRBV29-1 and TRBJ1-5; D call uncertain. Trimming shortened V by 6 bases and J by 1 base, and 10 bases separated the two germline ends. This CDR3 region has 13 residues. Germline V gene sequence: CDR1 SQVTM, CDR2 ANQGSEA. CDR3 coding DNA: TGCAGCGTCATGGACGGGAGCAATCAGCCCCAGCATTTT. Amino acid sequence: CSVMDGSNQPQHF. The complete variable domain, with remaining parts taken from reference TRBV29-1 and TRBJ1-5, reads SAVISQKPSRDICQRGTSLTIQCQVDSQVTMMFWYRQQPGQSLTLIATANQGSEATYESGFVIDKFPISRPNLTFSTLTVSNMSPEDSSIYLCSVMDGSNQPQHFGDGTRLSIL.

The V gene is TRBV4-3, the J gene TRBJ2-3; D assignment may be TRBD1 or TRBD2 (5 bases each). Germline V gives CDR1 LGHNA, CDR2 YSLEER. V gave up 0 bases and J gave up 6 bases, with 16 bases separating them. The CDR3 spans 16 residues. In DNA, the CDR3 is TGCGCCAGCAGCCAAGAGGGACGGCCGGAATTGGATACGCAGTATTTT. Protein sequence: CASSQEGRPELDTQYF.

The table lists this clonotype with a few counts. CDR3 residues: CSVEEAAGGTQYF. As DNA, the CDR3 is TGCAGCGTTGAAGAGGCCGCAGGGGGTACGCAGTATTTT. The chain combines TRBV29-1 with TRBJ2-3; 7 nucleotides align to TRBD1. Germline V gene lookup returns CDR1 SQVTM and CDR2 ANQGSEA. Germline trimming cut 0 bases from V and 8 bases from J; bases unmatched to any gene: 5. The CDR3 runs 13 residues.

This clonotype occurred many times. V usage is TRBV2 and J usage is TRBJ1-2, with a tentative D call TRBD1 (5 bases). Germline lookup yields CDR1 SNHLY and CDR2 FYNNEI. This CDR3 comprises 14 residues. Between the trimmed V and J ends, which lost 3 bases and 6 bases, there was a span of 14 bases. The CDR3 bases are TGTGCCAGCAGTGAGGGTCAGGGCTGGGATGGCTACACCTTC. This sequence encodes CASSEGQGWDGYTF. The full variable domain, completed using reference TRBV2 and TRBJ1-2, is EPEVTQTPSHQVTQMGQEVILRCVPISNHLYFYWYRQILGQKVEFLVSFYNNEISEKSEIFDDQFSVERPDGSNFTLKIRSTKLEDSAMYFCASSEGQGWDGYTFGSGTRLTVV.

The chain couples TRBV5-4 to TRBJ1-3; 7 nucleotides align to TRBD1. The V gene end was trimmed by 0 bases and the J gene end by 4 bases; junction bases not matched to a gene: 1. CDR1 SGHNT and CDR2 YYREEE come from the germline V gene (reference sequence). The CDR3 has 14 residues. In DNA, the CDR3 is TGTGCCAGCAGCTTGGAAGGGGGCGGAAACACCATATATTTT. Its protein product is CASSLEGGGNTIYF.

This clonotype was recorded at least ten times. The chain recombines TRBV7-8 with TRBJ2-1; no clear D. The CDR3 is 14 amino acids. CDR1 and CDR2 (germline): SGHVS, FQNEAQ. V lost 4 bases, J lost 13 bases, and 20 bases lay in between. CDR3 residues: CASSYSRFSRVQFF. In DNA form, the CDR3 reads TGTGCCAGCAGCTATTCTAGGTTTTCTAGAGTCCAGTTCTTC.

This clonotype was seen at least ten times. The CDR3 region has the DNA TGTGCCATCAGTGAGTCCGGGGGGTCGGGAGAGCAGTACTTC. Amino acids: CAISESGGSGEQYF. This chain uses TRBV10-3 with TRBJ2-7, with 7 bases matching TRBD2. This CDR3 has 14 amino acids. J lost 7 bases, V lost 0 bases, and 6 bases had no gene match. In germline, CDR1 is ENHRY, CDR2 SYGVKD.

This clonotype was counted many times. The chain recombines TRBV28 with TRBJ1-2; D uncertain. Germline V CDR1 and CDR2: MDHEN, SYDVKM. V lost 5 bases to trimming and J lost 8 bases, with 18 bases between them. The CDR3 length is 14 residues. The CDR3 nucleotides are TGTGCCAGCAGTCCTTTGGGTACCTCTGTAGGCTACACCTTC. This sequence encodes CASSPLGTSVGYTF.